This is a list of T cell receptor beta chains from one sample in a study of response to subunit inactivated influenza vaccine. In TCRdb, the RT-PCR reads were re-called with MiXCR into one record per CDR3 protein. The sample has 590,000 or so distinct CDR3 sequences, around 13% seen once. The sequencing here drew on PBMCs from blood, taken around 15 days before vaccination. The source is a man in his fifties who received an inactivated influenza vaccine. The CDR3 runs from the conserved cysteine through the conserved F or W. The D gene is left open where the match is weak. Clone size is not always given. Where it is, it says once, few, many or a class for expanded clones.

cdr3_aa: CSARDSKGGYTEAFF
cdr3_nt: TGCAGTGCTAGAGATTCTAAGGGGGGGTACACTGAAGCTTTCTTT
j_call: TRBJ1-1
d_call: -
clone_size: -
v_call: TRBV20-1

cdr3_aa: CASSVGIQGASGELFF
cdr3_nt: TGTGCCAGCAGCGTAGGGATACAGGGGGCGTCCGGGGAGCTGTTTTTT
j_call: TRBJ2-2
d_call: TRBD1
clone_size: -
v_call: TRBV9

cdr3_aa: CASSPSGSYGYTF
cdr3_nt: TGTGCCAGCAGCCCTTCTGGAAGCTATGGCTACACCTTC
j_call: TRBJ1-2
d_call: -
clone_size: many
v_call: TRBV12-3/TRBV12-4

cdr3_aa: CASSSPGNPTLHF
cdr3_nt: TGTGCCAGCAGTTCCCCGGGGAACCCCACCCTCCACTTT
j_call: TRBJ1-6
d_call: -
clone_size: -
v_call: TRBV6-5

cdr3_aa: CSGLLDRGLSGSRETQYF
cdr3_nt: TGCAGTGGGCTACTGGACAGGGGATTGAGCGGGAGTAGAGAGACCCAGTACTTC
j_call: TRBJ2-5
d_call: -
clone_size: many
v_call: TRBV20-1

cdr3_aa: CSVEYSRGDEQYF
cdr3_nt: TGCAGCGTTGAATATTCAAGGGGCGACGAGCAGTACTTC
j_call: TRBJ2-7
d_call: -
clone_size: -
v_call: TRBV29-1

cdr3_aa: CSARDVVRVYNEQFF
cdr3_nt: TGCAGTGCTAGAGATGTCGTCAGGGTATACAATGAGCAGTTCTTC
j_call: TRBJ2-1
d_call: -
clone_size: -
v_call: TRBV20-1

cdr3_aa: CASSTHTSGTDTQYF
cdr3_nt: TGTGCCAGCAGCACACATACTAGCGGTACAGATACGCAGTATTTT
j_call: TRBJ2-3
d_call: TRBD2
clone_size: -
v_call: TRBV9

cdr3_aa: CASSFSGRTYDGYTF
cdr3_nt: TGTGCCAGCAGCTTTAGCGGACGTACATACGATGGCTACACCTTC
j_call: TRBJ1-2
d_call: -
clone_size: many
v_call: TRBV5-6

cdr3_aa: CASAPEGTDNQPQHF
cdr3_nt: TGTGCCAGCGCACCGGAAGGAACTGACAATCAGCCCCAGCATTTT
j_call: TRBJ1-5
d_call: -
clone_size: -
v_call: TRBV18

cdr3_aa: CASSPGGRQYEQYF
cdr3_nt: TGTGCCAGCAGCCCCGGGGGGCGGCAATACGAGCAGTACTTC
j_call: TRBJ2-7
d_call: -
clone_size: -
v_call: TRBV7-2

cdr3_aa: CASSQDLRGQETQYF
cdr3_nt: TGTGCCAGCAGCCAAGATTTGAGGGGTCAAGAGACCCAGTACTTC
j_call: TRBJ2-5
d_call: -
clone_size: -
v_call: TRBV4-2

cdr3_aa: CSGRTGGRTGELFF
cdr3_nt: TGCAGCGGGAGGACAGGGGGCCGCACCGGGGAGCTGTTTTTT
j_call: TRBJ2-2
d_call: TRBD1
clone_size: few
v_call: TRBV29-1

cdr3_aa: CASTLGQGKETQCF
cdr3_nt: TGTGCCAGCACCCTGGGACAGGGAAAAGAGACCCAGTGCTTC
j_call: TRBJ2-5
d_call: TRBD1
clone_size: few
v_call: TRBV6-1

cdr3_aa: CASWADGAVGTEAFF
cdr3_nt: TGTGCCAGTTGGGCAGATGGGGCGGTGGGGACTGAAGCTTTCTTT
j_call: TRBJ1-1
d_call: -
clone_size: few
v_call: TRBV7-2

cdr3_aa: CASSRMPGQGGKLFF
cdr3_nt: TGTGCCAGCAGCCGTATGCCGGGCCAAGGGGGCAAACTGTTTTTT
j_call: TRBJ1-4
d_call: TRBD1
clone_size: many
v_call: TRBV14

cdr3_aa: CASSQAGLVENYNEQFF
cdr3_nt: TGCGCCAGCAGCCAGGCGGGACTAGTGGAAAACTACAATGAGCAGTTCTTC
j_call: TRBJ2-1
d_call: TRBD2
clone_size: -
v_call: TRBV4-1

cdr3_aa: CASSPRPGNGELFF
cdr3_nt: TGTGCCAGCAGCCCTCGACCGGGGAACGGGGAGCTGTTTTTT
j_call: TRBJ2-2
d_call: -
clone_size: -
v_call: TRBV11-3

cdr3_aa: CASSSHRQGGNTEAFF
cdr3_nt: TGTGCCAGCAGTTCCCATCGACAGGGCGGGAACACTGAAGCTTTCTTT
j_call: TRBJ1-1
d_call: TRBD1
clone_size: -
v_call: TRBV28

cdr3_aa: CASSPGTGTSPLHF
cdr3_nt: TGTGCCAGCTCCCCCGGGACAGGGACTTCACCCCTCCACTTT
j_call: TRBJ1-6
d_call: TRBD1
clone_size: -
v_call: TRBV18

cdr3_aa: CASSPNSLAGGSNEQFF
cdr3_nt: TGTGCCAGCAGTCCGAACTCACTAGCGGGGGGGAGCAATGAGCAGTTCTTC
j_call: TRBJ2-1
d_call: TRBD2
clone_size: few
v_call: TRBV12-3/TRBV12-4

cdr3_aa: CASSQPPSGSLHEQYF
cdr3_nt: TGTGCCAGCAGCCAACCTCCTAGCGGGAGCCTCCACGAGCAGTACTTC
j_call: TRBJ2-7
d_call: TRBD2
clone_size: few
v_call: TRBV3-1

cdr3_aa: CSVLSFTDTQYF
cdr3_nt: TGCAGCGTCCTTTCGTTCACAGATACGCAGTATTTT
j_call: TRBJ2-3
d_call: -
clone_size: many
v_call: TRBV29-1

cdr3_aa: CASSPRGDEQYF
cdr3_nt: TGTGCCAGCAGCCCGAGGGGAGACGAGCAGTACTTC
j_call: TRBJ2-7
d_call: -
clone_size: many
v_call: TRBV18

cdr3_aa: CASSSAKIAGAADTQYF
cdr3_nt: TGTGCCAGCAGCTCCGCAAAGATAGCGGGAGCGGCAGATACGCAGTATTTT
j_call: TRBJ2-3
d_call: TRBD2
clone_size: few
v_call: TRBV6-2/TRBV6-3

cdr3_aa: CASRRTVTDTQYF
cdr3_nt: TGTGCCAGCAGACGGACAGTCACAGATACGCAGTATTTT
j_call: TRBJ2-3
d_call: -
clone_size: many
v_call: TRBV12-3/TRBV12-4